A single sample gave rise to the 21 T cell receptor beta chains below, sequenced in a study of blood T cell repertoires in COVID-19. The table came from immunoSEQ multiplex PCR; TCRdb's copy has only in-frame clones and leaves some out. This sample carries approximately 140,000 clones, about 88% of them seen once, and the ten largest clones take about 2.3%. The sequenced sample was peripheral blood. These receptors originate from a human donor in a cohort sampled during active COVID-19.

V usage is TRBV6-2 or TRBV6-3 and J usage is TRBJ1-2; 7 bases agree with TRBD1. Per germline, CDR1 MNHEY and CDR2 SVGEGT. V was pared by 5 bases and J by 8 bases, with 17 bases of the junction left unmatched. The CDR3 contains 16 residues. Here the CDR3 DNA reads TGTGCCAGCAGTGATAGACAGGGAGCTGGAGCGCGCGGCTACACCTTC. Amino acid sequence: CASSDRQGAGARGYTF.

This clone was observed a few times. The chain links TRBV7-8 to TRBJ2-7; 14 bases align to TRBD2. Germline trimming cut 3 bases from V and 5 bases from J; bases unmatched to any gene: 3. The CDR3 spans 15 residues. Per germline, CDR1 SGHVS and CDR2 FQNEAQ. The CDR3 region is CASSFGTSGSHEQYF. The CDR3 region has the DNA TGTGCCAGCAGCTTCGGGACTAGCGGGAGCCACGAGCAGTACTTC.

The gene calls are TRBV28 and TRBJ2-2; tentatively, D is TRBD2 (6 bases). CDR1 MDHEN and CDR2 SYDVKM come from the germline V gene. V gave up 8 bases and J gave up 5 bases, with 15 bases separating them. The CDR3 sequence is 14 residues long. CDR3 region: CASRTTLLTGELFF. The CDR3 nucleotides are TGTGCCAGCCGGACTACCCTCCTTACCGGGGAGCTGTTTTTT.

The chain links TRBV30 to TRBJ2-7; 7 positions agree with TRBD1. The CDR3 is made up of 14 amino acids. J gave up 6 bases and V 5 bases, and 13 bases lay outside the gene matches. The V gene's germline CDR1 is GTSNPN and CDR2 SVGIG (reference sequence). The CDR3 sequence is CAWGADRVLGEQYF. In DNA, the CDR3 is TGTGCCTGGGGAGCTGACAGGGTTCTGGGCGAGCAGTACTTC.

V is TRBV2 and J is TRBJ2-5; a possible D gene is TRBD2 (5 bases). V was clipped by 3 bases and J by 4 bases, with 15 bases between them. The CDR3 spans 15 residues. Germline V CDR1 and CDR2: SNHLY, FYNNEI. CDR3 DNA: TGTGCCAGCAGTGATTCCGGCGGGCGGTCAGAGACCCAGTACTTC. Residues: CASSDSGGRSETQYF. Full variable domain (remainder filled in from reference TRBV2 and TRBJ2-5): EPEVTQTPSHQVTQMGQEVILRCVPISNHLYFYWYRQILGQKVEFLVSFYNNEISEKSEIFDDQFSVERPDGSNFTLKIRSTKLEDSAMYFCASSDSGGRSETQYFGPGTRLLVL.

This chain joins TRBV5-4 and TRBJ1-3, with D maybe TRBD1 (5 bases). The CDR3 length is 16 residues. V was trimmed by 5 bases and J by 2 bases, leaving 17 bases between them. Looked up from germline, CDR1 is SGHNT and CDR2 is YYREEE (reference sequence). The CDR3 region is CASSRGGSSTGNTIYF. In DNA form, the CDR3 reads TGTGCCAGCAGTCGGGGGGGATCCAGTACTGGAAACACCATATATTTT.

This clone was counted between two and nine times. V is TRBV9 and J is TRBJ2-2; D possibly corresponds to TRBD2 (6 bases). This CDR3 spans 16 amino acids. CDR1 is SGDLS, CDR2 YYNGEE, per germline. V was clipped by 3 bases and J by 4 bases, with 16 bases between them. The CDR3 loop is CASSALSGGGTGELFF. CDR3 nucleotides: TGTGCCAGCAGCGCACTAAGTGGGGGAGGCACCGGGGAGCTGTTTTTT.

This chain links TRBV5-1 with TRBJ2-3; D is ambiguous. Germline assignment: CDR1 SGHRS and CDR2 YFSETQ. This CDR3 is built from 12 residues. V lost 5 bases to trimming and J lost 3 bases, with 7 bases between them. CDR3 DNA: TGCGCCAGCAGGGCACCAACAGATACGCAGTATTTT. This encodes CASRAPTDTQYF.

This chain uses TRBV6-1 with TRBJ1-2; D might be TRBD1 (5 bases). Trimming shortened V by 1 base and J by 2 bases, and 11 bases separated the two germline ends. CDR1 and CDR2 from the germline V gene are MNHNS and SASEGT. The CDR3 contains 15 residues. DNA for the CDR3: TGTGCCAGCAGTGAAGGAGACAGACCAAACTATGGCTACACCTTC. It codes for CASSEGDRPNYGYTF.

This clone has only a few counts. The rearrangement joins TRBV7-3 to TRBJ1-6, with TRBD1 identical over 11 bases. The length of the CDR3 is 19 residues. From germline, CDR1 is SGHTA and CDR2 FQGTGA. V was pared by 0 bases and J by 6 bases, with 10 bases of the junction left unmatched. CDR3 nucleotides: TGTGCCAGCAGCTTAACGGGGACAGGGGGTGGTCGGAGTAATTCACCCCTCCACTTT. This sequence encodes CASSLTGTGGGRSNSPLHF.

V gene TRBV3-1 (or the pseudogene TRBV3-2) combines with J gene TRBJ1-2; possible D gene TRBD1, 5 bases. Looked up from germline, CDR1 is LGHDT and CDR2 is YNNKEL (reference sequence). The V end was cut by 7 bases, the J end by 5 bases, with 11 bases between. This CDR3 comprises 12 residues. The CDR3 reads CASTAGGYGYTF. The CDR3, as DNA: TGTGCCAGCACCGCGGGGGGATATGGCTACACCTTC.

The CDR3 sequence is CASSLSRTETTYEQYF. The CDR3 nucleotides are TGTGCCAGCAGCTTAAGTAGGACAGAGACCACCTACGAGCAGTACTTC. The chain combines TRBV11-1 with TRBJ2-7, with D possibly TRBD1 on 6 matching bases. Trimming left V 2 bases short and J 2 bases short, with 16 bases between. The germline CDR1 and CDR2 sequences are SGHAT and FQDESV (reference sequence). The CDR3 is 16 residues long.

The V call is TRBV24-1, the J call TRBJ2-2; D not certain. The CDR3 consists of 16 residues. The V end was cut by 0 bases, the J end by 0 bases, with 7 bases between. The germline V gene encodes CDR1 KGHDR and CDR2 SFDVKD. DNA of the CDR3: TGTGCCACCAGTGATTTGCACAGTGCGAACACCGGGGAGCTGTTTTTT. Translation gives CATSDLHSANTGELFF.

This chain uses TRBV5-1 with TRBJ1-5; 8 bases map to TRBD1. The V segment lost 0 bases and the J segment 6 bases; nucleotides outside the gene matches: 5. The CDR3 covers 15 residues. The germline V gene encodes CDR1 SGHRS and CDR2 YFSETQ. In nucleotides, the CDR3 is TGCGCCAGCAGCTTGGATGGACAGGGCCTTCAGCCCCAGCATTTT. This codes for CASSLDGQGLQPQHF.

The rearrangement links TRBV9 to TRBJ2-1; 13 bases agree with TRBD2. Losses at the gene ends were 0 bases for V and 0 bases for J; bases not matched to a gene: 9. Germline-derived CDR1 and CDR2 are SGDLS and YYNGEE. The CDR3 runs to 20 residues. CDR3 region: CASSVEGLAGAPLSYNEQFF. Written as DNA, the CDR3 is TGTGCCAGCAGCGTAGAAGGACTAGCGGGGGCCCCACTCTCCTACAATGAGCAGTTCTTC.

V usage is TRBV7-8 and J usage is TRBJ2-7; D call uncertain. Trimming removed 0 bases at V and 7 bases at J, with 19 bases between. Germline V gene data show CDR1 as SGHVS and CDR2 as FQNEAQ. CDR3 length: 16 residues. CDR3 sequence: CASSLAGSGPGEEQYF. In nucleotides, the CDR3 is TGTGCCAGCAGCTTAGCTGGGTCGGGTCCGGGTGAAGAGCAGTACTTC.

The chain links TRBV7-3 to TRBJ2-2, with D perhaps TRBD1 (5 bases). CDR1 and CDR2 (germline): SGHTA, FQGTGA. The CDR3 runs 14 residues. V gave up 5 bases and J gave up 4 bases, with 11 bases separating them. As DNA, the CDR3 is TGTGCCAGCAGCCAGGGAATAGGCACCGGGGAGCTGTTTTTT. It yields the protein CASSQGIGTGELFF.

The chain is built from TRBV6-5 and TRBJ2-7; 7 bases are shared with TRBD1. The trim removed 6 bases at V and 4 bases at J, leaving 3 bases unmatched. CDR1 is MNHEY, CDR2 SVGAGI, per germline. This CDR3 has 12 amino acids. The DNA for the CDR3 is TGTGCCAGCAGCCCGACAGGGTACGAGCAGTACTTC. Its protein is CASSPTGYEQYF.

The chain couples TRBV30 to TRBJ1-1; 7 bases are shared with TRBD1. Unmatched junction bases numbered 7, after V lost 4 bases and J lost 5 bases. The CDR3 extends over 13 amino acids. Germline loops: CDR1 GTSNPN, CDR2 SVGIG (reference sequence). CDR3 loop: CAWTRQGGTEAFF. CDR3 DNA sequence: TGTGCCTGGACCCGACAGGGTGGAACTGAAGCTTTCTTT.

The J gene is TRBJ2-5, the V gene TRBV28; the match to TRBD1 covers 7 bases. The CDR3 is 16 amino acids. The trim removed 2 bases at V and 2 bases at J, leaving 8 bases unmatched. CDR1 is MDHEN and CDR2 is SYDVKM in the germline V gene. The CDR3 sequence is CASSLPPDRVQETQYF. The DNA of the CDR3 is TGTGCCAGCAGTTTACCCCCCGACAGGGTTCAAGAGACCCAGTACTTC.

The V and J genes are TRBV7-9 and TRBJ1-1; tentatively, D is TRBD1 (5 bases). Germline values: CDR1 SEHNR, CDR2 FQNEAQ (reference sequence). This CDR3 spans 15 amino acids. V lost 5 bases to trimming and J lost 1 base, with 14 bases between them. CDR3 region: CASSGGTHRNTEAFF. CDR3 DNA sequence: TGTGCCAGCAGCGGAGGGACTCATCGGAACACTGAAGCTTTCTTT.